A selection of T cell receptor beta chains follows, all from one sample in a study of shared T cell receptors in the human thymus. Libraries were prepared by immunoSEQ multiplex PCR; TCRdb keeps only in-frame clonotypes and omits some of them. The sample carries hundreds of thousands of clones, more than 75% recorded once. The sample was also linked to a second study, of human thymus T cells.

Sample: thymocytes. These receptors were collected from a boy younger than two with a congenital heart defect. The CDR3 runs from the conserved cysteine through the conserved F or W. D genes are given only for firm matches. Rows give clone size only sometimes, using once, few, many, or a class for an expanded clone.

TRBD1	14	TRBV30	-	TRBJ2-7	TGTGCCTGGAGTGGAGGGGGCGCGCGCGACGAGCAGTACTTC	CAWSGGGARDEQYF
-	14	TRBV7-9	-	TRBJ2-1	TGTGCCAGCAGCTTAGCGAGGACTAACAATGAGCAGTTCTTC	CASSLARTNNEQFF
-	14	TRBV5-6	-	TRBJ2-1	TGTGCCAGCAGCTTAAGTCGGGAGCAGGATGAGCAGTTCTTC	CASSLSREQDEQFF
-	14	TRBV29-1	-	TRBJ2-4	TGCAGCGTGGTGGGGGTGGGAGGTTGCGACATTCAGTACTTC	CSVVGVGGCDIQYF
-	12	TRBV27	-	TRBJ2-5	TGTGCCAGTCACGGGGTAAAGGAGACCCAGTACTTC	CASHGVKETQYF
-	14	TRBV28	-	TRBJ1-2	TGTGCCAGCAGTTCCAGGGGCACTACGGCAGGCTACACCTTC	CASSSRGTTAGYTF
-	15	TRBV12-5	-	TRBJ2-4	TGTGCTAGTGGTTGGACATCTATAGCCAAAAACATTCAGTACTTC	CASGWTSIAKNIQYF
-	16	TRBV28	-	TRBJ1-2	TGTGCCAGCAGTTCTCTTATATGGGGGCAGAACTATGGCTACACCTTC	CASSSLIWGQNYGYTF
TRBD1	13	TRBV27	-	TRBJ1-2	TGTGCCAGCAGCCGCGGACAGGGCGGGGGCTACACCTTC	CASSRGQGGGYTF
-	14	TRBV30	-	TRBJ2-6	TGTGCCTGGAAGGAGGGCCCTGGGGCCAACGTCCTGACTTTC	CAWKEGPGANVLTF
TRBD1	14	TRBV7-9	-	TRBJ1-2	TGTGCCAGCAGCCCGGAGGGACAGACCTATGGCTACACCTTC	CASSPEGQTYGYTF
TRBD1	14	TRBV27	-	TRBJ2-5	TGTGCCAGCAGGGGGACAGCATTCCGAGAGACCCAGTACTTC	CASRGTAFRETQYF
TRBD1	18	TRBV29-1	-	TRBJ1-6	TGCAGCGTTGTAAGGAGGGGGCCGAGGAGCTCCTATAATTCACCCCTCCACTTT	CSVVRRGPRSSYNSPLHF
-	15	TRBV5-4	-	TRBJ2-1	TGTGCCAGCAGCTTAACCGGGACACCCTACAATGAGCAGTTCTTC	CASSLTGTPYNEQFF
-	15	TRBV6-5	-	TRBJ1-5	TGTGCCAGCAGTTACTCGAAGACAGCCAATCAGCCCCAGCATTTT	CASSYSKTANQPQHF
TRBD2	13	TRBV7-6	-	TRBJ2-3	TGTGCCAGCAGCCGAGGGACTATATATACGCAGTATTTT	CASSRGTIYTQYF
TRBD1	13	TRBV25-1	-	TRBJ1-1	TGTGCCAGCAGTCTACAGGGGGGGAATGGAGCTTTCTTT	CASSLQGGNGAFF
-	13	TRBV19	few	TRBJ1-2	TGTGCCAGTAGTCCCCGGGATAGCTATGGCTACACCTTC	CASSPRDSYGYTF
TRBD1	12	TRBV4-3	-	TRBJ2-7	TGCGCCAGCAGCCCTACAGGGGACGAGCAGTACTTC	CASSPTGDEQYF
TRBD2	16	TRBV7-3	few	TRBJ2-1	TGTGCCAGCAGCCCGACTAGCGGCAGCTCCTACAATGAGCAGTTCTTC	CASSPTSGSSYNEQFF
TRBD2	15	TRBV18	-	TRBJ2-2	TGTGCCAGCAGGGCTAGCGGAGCGAACACCGGGGAGCTGTTTTTT	CASRASGANTGELFF
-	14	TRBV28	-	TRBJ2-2	TGTGCCAGCCATCAAAAGGGGTTCACCGGGGAGCTGTTTTTT	CASHQKGFTGELFF